A single sample is the source of the 8 T cell receptor beta chains below, sequenced in a study of T cells in Graves' hyperthyroidism and ophthalmopathy. There were TCR beta CDR3 regions amplified from RNA transcripts. First-round RT-PCR of the TCR CDR3 relied on the HTBI primer set. TCRdb re-derived calls from the multiplex PCR reads in MiXCR, one entry per CDR3 protein. The sample records over 700,000 distinct CDR3 sequences, more than 30% being singletons. The sequencing input was blood. These receptors all come from a man aged 18 to 30 with Graves' hyperthyroidism.

This chain joins TRBV5-1 and TRBJ1-1, with 10 bases that match TRBD1. The CDR3 has 15 residues. The V gene's germline CDR1 is SGHRS and CDR2 YFSETQ. With V trimmed by 1 base and J by 4 bases, 4 bases remained unmatched. The CDR3 sequence: CASSLWGTGVTEAFF. The DNA of the CDR3 is TGCGCCAGCAGCTTGTGGGGGACAGGGGTCACTGAAGCTTTCTTT.

The rearrangement joins TRBV4-1 to TRBJ2-7; no definite D call. Trimming pared 1 base from V and 5 bases from J, leaving 9 bases between. The CDR3 totals 13 residues. Germline-derived CDR1 and CDR2 are MGHRA and YSYEKL. DNA for the CDR3: TGCGCCAGCAGCCAAGCAATGCAGGACGAGCAGTACTTC. Its protein is CASSQAMQDEQYF.

The gene calls are TRBV2 and TRBJ2-6; possible D gene TRBD2, 5 bases. The germline V gene encodes CDR1 SNHLY and CDR2 FYNNEI. The CDR3 runs 16 residues. Trimming removed 3 bases from V and 3 bases from J, with 12 bases in between. CDR3 sequence (DNA): TGTGCCAGCAGTGACGGTTCAGACTATGGGGCCAACGTCCTGACTTTC. Translating gives CASSDGSDYGANVLTF.

This chain connects TRBV25-1 to TRBJ2-1; TRBD1 matches 8 bases. The CDR3 length is 13 residues. Germline assignment: CDR1 MGHDK and CDR2 SYGVNS. Trimming at V came to 3 bases and at J to 10 bases, leaving 5 bases not matched to a gene. In DNA, the CDR3 is TGTGCCAGCAGTGATCGACAGGGGAGAGAGCAGTTCTTC. Protein: CASSDRQGREQFF.

This sequence joins TRBV20-1 and TRBJ1-6, with 8 bases matching TRBD1. Germline-derived CDR1 and CDR2 are DFQATT and SNEGSKA (reference sequence). This CDR3 has 15 residues. V was clipped by 6 bases and J by 7 bases; unmatched bases: 11. The DNA of the CDR3 is TGCAGTGCGCATCAGGGGGCGAGGAGCAATTCACCCCTCCACTTT. Translated, it gives CSAHQGARSNSPLHF.

This clonotype was found many times. The J gene is TRBJ1-4, the V gene TRBV7-9, with D uncertain. CDR1 is SEHNR and CDR2 is FQNEAQ in the germline V gene (reference sequence). This CDR3 spans 13 amino acids. The ends were cut back, 0 bases at V and 12 bases at J, with 11 bases in the middle. CDR3 sequence: CASSLAGMKELFF. The CDR3 DNA reads TGTGCCAGCAGCTTAGCTGGTATGAAGGAACTGTTTTTT.

The chain links TRBV9 to TRBJ2-7; 10 bases are shared with TRBD2. There are 15 residues in the CDR3. V shed 6 bases, J shed 0 bases, and the junction held 6 bases outside the gene matches. Germline CDR1 reads SGDLS; CDR2 reads YYNGEE. In DNA, the CDR3 is TGTGCCAGCAAAGTAGCGGGAGGCCTCTCCTACGAGCAGTACTTC. As protein: CASKVAGGLSYEQYF.

The gene calls are TRBV15 and TRBJ1-3; TRBD1 matches 7 bases. Germline CDR1 reads LNHNV; CDR2 reads YYDKDF (reference sequence). The V segment lost 0 bases and the J segment 8 bases; nucleotides outside the gene matches: 10. CDR3 length equals 16 residues. The CDR3 nucleotides read TGTGCCACCAGCAGAGAGGGGACAGAACGTGGCTACACCATATATTTT. Translated: CATSREGTERGYTIYF.